These 25 T cell receptor beta chains were all obtained from the same sample, sequenced in a study of T cells after yellow fever vaccination. TCRdb processed the 5' RACE reads anew with MiXCR; each CDR3 protein has one entry. The repertoire holds some 99,000 distinct CDR3 sequences, with around 5.5% as singletons. The specimen comprised CD8+ T cells sorted from PBMCs, sampled 10 days after the yellow fever booster vaccination. These receptors originate from a man younger than 35 who received the YFV17D yellow fever vaccine.

This clonotype was counted at least ten times. This chain links TRBV4-1 with TRBJ2-2, with TRBD1 as a possible D gene (6 bases). This CDR3 spans 15 amino acids. Trimming left V 2 bases short and J 5 bases short, with 12 bases between. Germline loops: CDR1 MGHRA, CDR2 YSYEKL. CDR3 sequence: CASSQLDSGTGELFF. In nucleotides, the CDR3 is TGCGCCAGCAGCCAACTGGACAGTGGGACCGGGGAGCTGTTTTTT.

This clonotype was counted between two and nine times. The chain is built from TRBV20-1 and TRBJ2-5; possible D gene TRBD2, 5 bases. Per germline, CDR1 DFQATT and CDR2 SNEGSKA (reference sequence). There are 15 residues in the CDR3. V was pared by 0 bases and J by 0 bases, with 11 bases between. CDR3 sequence (DNA): TGCAGTGCTAGAGATCGGGGAAGGTACCAAGAGACCCAGTACTTC. It yields the protein CSARDRGRYQETQYF.

The table lists this clonotype with many counts. The chain carries TRBV12-3 or TRBV12-4 and TRBJ2-7; perhaps TRBD2 as D (6 bases). The CDR3 is 13 residues long. V was shortened by 0 bases and J by 4 bases, with 7 bases between the two germline ends. CDR3 in DNA: TGTGCCAGCAGTTTAGCGGGGGGATACGAGCAGTACTTC. Its translation: CASSLAGGYEQYF.

This clonotype was detected many times. The V call is TRBV10-2, the J call TRBJ2-7; 10 nucleotides align to TRBD1. With V trimmed by 6 bases and J by 7 bases, 12 bases remained unmatched. CDR3 length equals 15 residues. CDR1 and CDR2 from the germline V gene are WSHSY and SAAADI. The CDR3 nucleotides are TGCGCCAGCAGACCAGACAGGGGGCGACCGGGTGAGCAGTACTTC. It codes for CASRPDRGRPGEQYF.

There are a few counts of this clonotype. J is TRBJ2-7 and V is TRBV28; 8 nucleotides line up with TRBD2. V was clipped by 7 bases and J by 7 bases; unmatched bases: 9. This CDR3 region has 13 residues. Germline CDR1 reads MDHEN; CDR2 reads SYDVKM. CDR3: CASTHRGGWEQYV. For the CDR3, the DNA is TGTGCCAGCACCCACCGGGGGGGGTGGGAGCAGTACGTC.

The CDR3 DNA reads TGTGCCAGCAGTTTATCAGGGGGCGATGGCTACACCTTC. It encodes CASSLSGGDGYTF. The chain uses TRBV27 and TRBJ1-2; 7 nucleotides agree with TRBD1. V lost 0 bases to trimming and J lost 6 bases; unmatched junction nucleotides: 1. Germline values: CDR1 MNHEY, CDR2 SMNVEV (reference sequence). The length of the CDR3 is 13 residues.

There are many counts of this clonotype. This sequence joins TRBV7-2 and TRBJ2-1, with 12 bases aligning to TRBD2. Germline V gene lookup returns CDR1 SGHTA and CDR2 FQGNSA. The V and J ends lost 5 bases and 1 base, in that order; junction bases with no gene match: 3. The CDR3 is made up of 16 amino acids. CDR3 residues: CASSPTSGGSYNEQFF. For the CDR3, the DNA is TGTGCCAGCAGCCCCACTAGCGGGGGGTCCTACAATGAGCAGTTCTTC.

This clonotype turned up a few times. The chain has TRBV7-9 and TRBJ1-1, with D uncertain. This CDR3 spans 14 amino acids. Trimming cost V 2 bases and J 5 bases, with 12 bases left between them. Germline lookup yields CDR1 SEHNR and CDR2 FQNEAQ (reference sequence). The DNA of the CDR3 is TGTGCCAGCAGCTTACATCCCAGTCGAACTGAAGCTTTCTTT. It is translated as CASSLHPSRTEAFF.

The gene calls are TRBV27 and TRBJ2-4; D may be TRBD1 or TRBD2 (5 bases each). Germline V gene lookup returns CDR1 MNHEY and CDR2 SMNVEV (reference sequence). CDR3 length equals 15 residues. The V gene lost 6 bases and the J gene lost 3 bases, with 15 bases spanning the gap. CDR3 loop: CASSSEGDGKNIQYF. The CDR3 DNA reads TGTGCCAGCAGCTCCGAAGGGGACGGCAAAAACATTCAGTACTTC.

The V gene is TRBV15, the J gene TRBJ1-3, with a possible D match to TRBD1 (6 bases). CDR1 is LNHNV, CDR2 YYDKDF, per germline (reference sequence). Between the trimmed V and J ends, which lost 7 bases and 0 bases, there was a span of 16 bases. This CDR3 contains 16 residues. The CDR3 loop is CATTQRGATSGNTIYF. CDR3 DNA: TGTGCCACCACACAACGGGGGGCGACCTCTGGAAACACCATATATTTT.

This clonotype was counted ten times or more. The V call is TRBV7-9, the J call TRBJ2-7; D is ambiguous. Trimming removed 1 base at V and 7 bases at J, with 8 bases between. The CDR3 sequence is 12 residues long. Germline CDR1 reads SEHNR; CDR2 reads FQNEAQ (reference sequence). CDR3 residues: CASSLGPLEQYV. CDR3 coding DNA: TGTGCCAGCAGCTTAGGGCCACTGGAGCAGTACGTC.

This chain uses TRBV12-3 or TRBV12-4 with TRBJ1-1; unclear D gene. Trimming took off 6 bases at V and 3 bases at J, with 14 bases between the two ends. The length of the CDR3 is 14 residues. CDR3 sequence: CASSASDGYTEAFF. CDR3 coding DNA: TGTGCCAGCAGCGCCTCGGACGGATACACTGAAGCTTTCTTT.

This clonotype was counted a few times. The chain is built from TRBV6-6 and TRBJ1-3; tentatively, D is TRBD1 (5 bases). This CDR3 contains 16 residues. V lost 2 bases and J lost 0, with 11 bases in between. The germline V gene encodes CDR1 MNHNY and CDR2 SVGAGI (reference sequence). The CDR3 here is CASSYPDGGSGNTIYF. The DNA of the CDR3 is TGTGCCAGCAGTTACCCGGACGGGGGCTCTGGAAACACCATATATTTT.

This clonotype has a handful of counts. V gene TRBV7-6 combines with J gene TRBJ2-5; no clear D gene. CDR3 length equals 13 residues. The germline gives CDR1 SGHVS, CDR2 FNYEAQ. Trimming shortened V by 2 bases and J by 5 bases, and 9 bases separated the two germline ends. The CDR3 DNA is TGTGCCAGCAGCTTAACCATCCGGGAGACCCAGTACTTC. Encoded protein: CASSLTIRETQYF.

The chain employs TRBV6-1 and TRBJ2-6; D perhaps matches TRBD2 (7 bases). From germline, CDR1 is MNHNS and CDR2 SASEGT. The CDR3 covers 17 residues. Deletions cut 10 bases from V and 0 bases from J, with 19 bases between. The CDR3 reads CATEGGDSNSGANVLTF. The DNA for the CDR3 is TGTGCCACCGAGGGGGGGGACTCAAACTCTGGGGCCAACGTCCTGACTTTC.

This chain links TRBV3-1 with TRBJ2-2; no clear D. Trimming cost V 3 bases and J 7 bases, with 12 bases left between them. The CDR3 runs 14 residues. The germline gives CDR1 LGHDT, CDR2 YNNKEL (reference sequence). The CDR3 nucleotides are TGTGCCAGCAGCCACCCCCTTAAGGGCGGGGAGCTGTTTTTT. As protein: CASSHPLKGGELFF.

This clonotype occurred many times. The rearrangement uses TRBV9 and TRBJ2-7; no reliable D call. CDR3 length equals 14 residues. Trimming shortened V by 0 bases and J by 0 bases, and 7 bases separated the two germline ends. Germline V gene lookup returns CDR1 SGDLS and CDR2 YYNGEE. The CDR3 loop is CASSVGSPSYEQYF. In DNA, the CDR3 is TGTGCCAGCAGCGTAGGGTCCCCCTCCTACGAGCAGTACTTC.

This clonotype was seen more than once but under ten times. For the CDR3, the DNA is TGTGCCAGCAGCGACAGACAGAGCCAAGAGACCCAGTACTTC. Protein product: CASSDRQSQETQYF. V is TRBV9 and J is TRBJ2-5, with D tentatively TRBD1 (5 bases). The V gene lost 3 bases and the J gene lost 1 base, with 10 bases spanning the gap. The germline gives CDR1 SGDLS, CDR2 YYNGEE. There are 14 residues in the CDR3.

This clonotype has only a few counts. Written as DNA, the CDR3 is TGTGCCAGCAGCCTCATCGAGAGGGGGGGCGAGCAGTACTTC. Amino acid sequence: CASSLIERGGEQYF. The chain recombines TRBV12-3 or TRBV12-4 with TRBJ2-7; possible D gene TRBD2, 7 bases. V was pared by 6 bases and J by 6 bases, with 18 bases between. This CDR3 has 14 residues.

At least ten counts were recorded for this clonotype. CDR3 nucleotide sequence: TGTGCCATCAGAGCTGGTTCGGATACGCAGTATTTT. This sequence encodes CAIRAGSDTQYF. This rearrangement joins TRBV10-3 to TRBJ2-3; D unresolved. The CDR3 has 12 amino acids. CDR1 is ENHRY, CDR2 SYGVKD, per germline. The germline V and J ends were trimmed by 6 bases and 6 bases, with 10 bases remaining between them.

The chain combines TRBV4-1 with TRBJ2-5; possibly TRBD1 or TRBD2 for D (6 bases each). Trimming removed 3 bases at V and 4 bases at J, with 12 bases between. CDR1 is MGHRA and CDR2 is YSYEKL in the germline V gene. This CDR3 region has 14 residues. This CDR3 reads CASSHPGGGETQYF. DNA for the CDR3: TGCGCCAGCAGCCATCCCGGGGGCGGAGAGACCCAGTACTTC.

This clonotype turned up a few times. The chain has TRBV19 and TRBJ1-2; D might be TRBD1 (6 bases). The V end was cut by 4 bases, the J end by 2 bases, with 14 bases between. The CDR3 extends over 15 amino acids. Germline lookup yields CDR1 LNHDA and CDR2 SQIVND (reference sequence). CDR3 amino acids: CASSNGGAGNYGYTF. CDR3 coding DNA: TGTGCCAGTAGTAATGGGGGCGCGGGGAACTATGGCTACACCTTC.

This clonotype occurred many times. The V call is TRBV6-2 or TRBV6-3, the J call TRBJ2-7, with D perhaps TRBD1 (6 bases). Germline values: CDR1 MNHEY, CDR2 SVGEGT. The CDR3 length is 15 residues. The ends were cut back, 2 bases at V and 1 base at J, with 12 bases in the middle. The DNA for the CDR3 is TGTGCCAGCAGTTACGGGGGCAGGGAGTCCTACGAGCAGTACTTC. Its protein is CASSYGGRESYEQYF.

The chain employs TRBV18 and TRBJ1-5; weak D call: TRBD1 (6 bases). Germline V CDR1 and CDR2: KGHSH, LQKENI. The CDR3 consists of 17 residues. The V end lost 2 bases, the J end lost 5 bases, and 19 bases lay between the germline ends. The CDR3 region has the DNA TGTGCCAGCTCACCAGAAATGGGACACGGAAACGATCAGCCCCAGCATTTT. This translates into CASSPEMGHGNDQPQHF.

This clonotype was observed at least ten times. A read error may account for a junction end that differs from germline. The chain carries TRBV7-9 and TRBJ2-3, with 10 bases aligning to TRBD2. The CDR3 runs 14 residues. Per germline, CDR1 SEHNR and CDR2 FQNEAQ (reference sequence). The CDR3 is CASSLAGATDTQYF. The CDR3 DNA reads as TGTGCCAGCAGCCTAGCGGGGGCGACAGATACGCAGTATTTT.